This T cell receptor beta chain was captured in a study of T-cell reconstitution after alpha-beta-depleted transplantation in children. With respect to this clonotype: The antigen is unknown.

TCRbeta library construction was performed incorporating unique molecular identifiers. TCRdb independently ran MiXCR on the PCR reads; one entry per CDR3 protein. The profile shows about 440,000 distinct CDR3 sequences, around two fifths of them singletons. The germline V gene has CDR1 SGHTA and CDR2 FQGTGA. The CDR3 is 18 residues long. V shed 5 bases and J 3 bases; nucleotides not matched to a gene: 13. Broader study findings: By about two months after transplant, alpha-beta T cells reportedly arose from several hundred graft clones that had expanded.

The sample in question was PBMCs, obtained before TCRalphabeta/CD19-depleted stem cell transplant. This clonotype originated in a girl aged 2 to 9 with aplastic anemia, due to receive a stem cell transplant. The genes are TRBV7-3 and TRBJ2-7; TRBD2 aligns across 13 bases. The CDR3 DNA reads TGTGCCAGCAGCCCATATGGACTAGCGGGGGACCTAGGCTACGAGCAGTACTTC. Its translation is CASSPYGLAGDLGYEQYF. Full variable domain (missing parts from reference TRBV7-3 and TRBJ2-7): GAGVSQTPSNKVTEKGKYVELRCDPISGHTALYWYRQSLGQGPEFLIYFQGTGAADDSGLPNDRFFAVRPEGSVSTLKIQRTERGDSAVYLCASSPYGLAGDLGYEQYFGPGTRLTVT.